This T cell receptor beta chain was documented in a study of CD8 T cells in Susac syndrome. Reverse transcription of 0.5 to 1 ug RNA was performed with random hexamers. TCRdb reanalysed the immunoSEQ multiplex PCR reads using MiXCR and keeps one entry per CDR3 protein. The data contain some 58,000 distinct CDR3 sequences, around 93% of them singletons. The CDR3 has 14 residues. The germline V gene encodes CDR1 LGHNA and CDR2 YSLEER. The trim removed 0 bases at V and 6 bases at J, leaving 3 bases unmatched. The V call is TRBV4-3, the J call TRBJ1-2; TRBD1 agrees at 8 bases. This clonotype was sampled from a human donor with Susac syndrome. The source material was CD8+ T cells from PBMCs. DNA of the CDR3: TGCGCCAGCAGCCAAGAATCGGGACAGGATGGCTACACCTTC. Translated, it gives CASSQESGQDGYTF.